Each of the 8 T cell receptor beta chains below was sequenced from the same sample in a study of CD8 T cells in ankylosing spondylitis. General study results and limits: Roughly eight highly homologous variants made up a TCR beta motif that seemed to typify ankylosing spondylitis blood.

These receptors are not linked to any known antigen. A single record per CDR3 protein comes from TCRdb applying MiXCR to the 5' RACE reads. The table includes about 90,000 distinct CDR3 sequences, around 8.3% detected once. The sample comprised blood, either unsorted or a sorted T cell fraction (not recorded which). These receptors were taken from a male donor with ankylosing spondylitis.

This clonotype was seen only a few times. The chain combines TRBV5-4 with TRBJ2-1, with 10 positions matching TRBD2. Germline trimming cut 4 bases from V and 8 bases from J; bases unmatched to any gene: 9. The CDR3 totals 15 residues. Germline V gene lookup returns CDR1 SGHNT and CDR2 YYREEE (reference sequence). CDR3 loop: CASSPGGTSEDEQFF. The CDR3 bases are TGTGCCAGCAGCCCGGGAGGGACTAGCGAGGATGAGCAGTTCTTC.

The CDR3 loop reads CASSQEWGTGRYQETQYF. CDR3 DNA sequence: TGTGCCAGCAGCCAAGAGTGGGGGACAGGGCGGTACCAAGAGACCCAGTACTTC. The V call is TRBV3-1, the J call TRBJ2-5; TRBD1 matches 9 bases. CDR1 LGHDT and CDR2 YNNKEL come from the germline V gene (reference sequence). There are 18 residues in the CDR3. Trimming took 0 bases from V and 0 from J; bases not matched to a gene: 8.

Written as DNA, the CDR3 is TGTGCCAGCCTAGGAAGGACTAGCGGACCCGTGGGGCAGTACGTC. This encodes CASLGRTSGPVGQYV. V is TRBV2 and J is TRBJ2-7, with 10 positions matching TRBD2. Germline-derived CDR1 and CDR2 are SNHLY and FYNNEI. The CDR3 sequence is 15 residues long. J was trimmed by 9 bases and V by 8 bases; bases with no gene match: 16.

This clonotype was picked up a small number of times. The J gene is TRBJ1-2, the V gene TRBV5-1, with 7 positions matching TRBD1. J was trimmed by 8 bases and V by 0 bases; bases with no gene match: 7. CDR3 size: 14 residues. Germline loops: CDR1 SGHRS, CDR2 YFSETQ. The chain's CDR3 is CASSLDYDRAGYTF. The CDR3 DNA reads TGCGCCAGCAGCTTGGATTACGACAGGGCAGGCTACACCTTC. The complete variable domain, with remaining parts taken from reference TRBV5-1 and TRBJ1-2, reads KAGVTQTPRYLIKTRGQQVTLSCSPISGHRSVSWYQQTPGQGLQFLFEYFSETQRNKGNFPGRFSGRQFSNSRSEMNVSTLELGDSALYLCASSLDYDRAGYTFGSGTRLTVV.

The sample holds a few counts of this clonotype. J is TRBJ1-4 and V is TRBV30; D is perhaps TRBD1 (6 bases). The CDR3 covers 14 residues. V was shortened by 0 bases and J by 7 bases, with 12 bases between the two germline ends. Germline V gives CDR1 GTSNPN, CDR2 SVGIG (reference sequence). The CDR3 region is CAWSVGGAGEKLFF. Written as DNA, the CDR3 is TGTGCCTGGAGTGTAGGGGGGGCAGGTGAAAAACTGTTTTTT.

This clonotype has at least ten counts. The chain's CDR3 is CASSPQLAFSGELFF. Written as DNA, the CDR3 is TGTGCCAGCAGCCCGCAGTTAGCTTTCTCCGGGGAGCTGTTTTTT. This chain links TRBV7-8 with TRBJ2-2; D remains unclear. This CDR3 contains 15 residues. The V gene lost 5 bases and the J gene lost 6 bases, with 16 bases spanning the gap. Germline assignment: CDR1 SGHVS and CDR2 FQNEAQ.

This clonotype was seen many times. The V and J genes are TRBV7-9 and TRBJ2-5, with unresolved D. V lost 3 bases to trimming and J lost 5 bases, with 10 bases between them. CDR3 size: 13 residues. Germline assignment: CDR1 SEHNR and CDR2 FQNEAQ (reference sequence). The CDR3 loop is CASSFIPRETQYF. CDR3 sequence (DNA): TGTGCCAGCAGCTTTATTCCGAGGGAGACCCAGTACTTC.

The chain couples TRBV5-5 to TRBJ1-1; D unclear. Trimming stripped 0 bases from V and 1 base from J, with 4 bases between. This CDR3 is built from 13 residues. The V gene's germline CDR1 is SGHKS and CDR2 YYEKEE (reference sequence). CDR3 region: CASSLAWNTEAFF. The CDR3 DNA reads as TGTGCCAGCAGCTTGGCGTGGAACACTGAAGCTTTCTTT. Full variable domain (outside the CDR3, taken from reference TRBV5-5 and TRBJ1-1): DAGVTQSPTHLIKTRGQQVTLRCSPISGHKSVSWYQQVLGQGPQFIFQYYEKEERGRGNFPDRFSARQFPNYSSELNVNALLLGDSALYLCASSLAWNTEAFFGQGTRLTVV.